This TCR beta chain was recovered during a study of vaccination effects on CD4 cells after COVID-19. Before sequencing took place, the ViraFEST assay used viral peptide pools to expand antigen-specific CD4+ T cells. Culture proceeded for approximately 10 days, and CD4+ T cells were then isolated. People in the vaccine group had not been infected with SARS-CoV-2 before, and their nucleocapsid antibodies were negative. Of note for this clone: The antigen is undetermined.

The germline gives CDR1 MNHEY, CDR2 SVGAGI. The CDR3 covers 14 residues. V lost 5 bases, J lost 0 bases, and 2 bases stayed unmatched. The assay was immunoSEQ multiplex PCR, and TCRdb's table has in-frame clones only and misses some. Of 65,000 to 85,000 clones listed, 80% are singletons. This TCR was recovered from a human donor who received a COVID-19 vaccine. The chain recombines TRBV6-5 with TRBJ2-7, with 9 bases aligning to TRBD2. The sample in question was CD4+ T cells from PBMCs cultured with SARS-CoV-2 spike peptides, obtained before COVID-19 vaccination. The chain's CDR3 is CASSSGGSSYEQYV. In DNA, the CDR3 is TGTGCCAGCAGTAGCGGGGGGAGCTCCTACGAGCAGTACGTC.